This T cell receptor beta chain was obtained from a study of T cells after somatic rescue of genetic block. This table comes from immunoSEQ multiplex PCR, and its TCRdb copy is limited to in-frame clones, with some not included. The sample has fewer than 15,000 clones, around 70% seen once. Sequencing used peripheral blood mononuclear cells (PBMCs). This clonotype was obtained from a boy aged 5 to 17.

The CDR3 DNA reads as TGCGCCAGCAGTCAAGAAGCGGGGGGGCTTGAGACCCAGTACTTC. This translates into CASSQEAGGLETQYF. The genes are TRBV10-2 and TRBJ2-5, with 10 bases aligning to TRBD2. This CDR3 is 15 amino acids long. Germline-derived CDR1 and CDR2 are WSHSY and SAAADI. J was trimmed by 5 bases and V by 5 bases; bases with no gene match: 8.